This paragraph covers one T cell receptor beta chain sequence. Its antigen is not known. Using immunoSEQ multiplex PCR, the repertoire was profiled, and TCRdb retains in-frame clones only, with some absent. The data contain tens of thousands of clones, around 52% of them singletons. Treatment indicated: 15 Gy SBRT to primary tumor, nephrectomy 4 weeks later. Nephrectomy followed 15 Gy stereotactic body radiation by 4 weeks. This sample is part of a study of radiation and T cells in renal cell carcinoma. CDR1 is KGHSH and CDR2 is LQKENI in the germline V gene. This CDR3 comprises 15 residues. Trimming shortened V by 3 bases and J by 4 bases, and 13 bases separated the two germline ends. Points from the study as a whole: Compared with controls, irradiated tumors showed greater TCR clonality.

Sequences were derived from tumor tissue, sampled from a patient whose treatment included radiotherapy and nephrectomy. The chain is built from TRBV18 and TRBJ1-3; D is possibly TRBD1 (6 bases). The clonotype originates from a woman aged 50 to 65 with renal cell carcinoma. The CDR3 protein is CASSPPFGGGNTIYF. CDR3 nucleotide sequence: TGTGCCAGCTCACCTCCGTTTGGGGGCGGAAACACCATATATTTT.